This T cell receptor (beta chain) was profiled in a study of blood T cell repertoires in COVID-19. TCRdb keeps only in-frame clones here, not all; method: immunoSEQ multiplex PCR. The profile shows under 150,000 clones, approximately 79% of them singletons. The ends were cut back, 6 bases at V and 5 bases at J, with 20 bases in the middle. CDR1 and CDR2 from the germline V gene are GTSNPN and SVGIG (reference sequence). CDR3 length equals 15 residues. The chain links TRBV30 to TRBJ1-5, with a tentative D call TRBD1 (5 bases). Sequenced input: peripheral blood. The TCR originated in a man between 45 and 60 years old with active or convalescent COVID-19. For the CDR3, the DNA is TGTGCCTGTTCGCCGGATCAGGGAAAGTATCAGCCCCAGCATTTT. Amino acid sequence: CACSPDQGKYQPQHF.